The rows below give T cell receptor beta chains drawn from one sample of a study of graft-versus-host responses after intestinal transplantation. Measured with immunoSEQ multiplex PCR; TCRdb has only the in-frame clones, and not every one. The sample has roughly 96,000 clones, around nine tenths seen once. These TCRs' antigens remain unknown. The specimen was unstimulated CD8+ T cells sorted from spleen or lymph node cells, collected before intestinal transplant. Receptors originate from a human donor who received an intestinal transplant. Each CDR3 is given with its conserved first and last residue.

v_gene,j_gene,CDR3aa
TRBV27,TRBJ2-1,CASSLGLSSYNEQFF
TRBV5-4,TRBJ2-7,CASSLDTGVEQYF
TRBV30,TRBJ1-5,CAWSPGTVSNQPQHF
TRBV4-1,TRBJ2-1,CASSQRGNEQFF
TRBV4-1,TRBJ2-4,CASSPTGTATPNIQYF
TRBV19,TRBJ2-1,CASSTEYLAGGESSYNEQFF
TRBV13,TRBJ2-2,CASSFGLAGNTGELFF
TRBV7-2,TRBJ2-1,CASSLDRGPYNEQFF
TRBV6-1,TRBJ1-4,CASSDHRGVEKLFF
TRBV5-1,TRBJ2-3,CASSHSSTDTQYF
TRBV27,TRBJ2-1,CASSFRDRANEQFF
TRBV27,TRBJ2-7,CASSPLSGRANEQYF
TRBV9,TRBJ2-5,CASSVVGPSGQETQYF
TRBV27,TRBJ1-2,CASSSLGGVGNGYTF
TRBV6-1,TRBJ1-2,CAINWGQGDGYTF
TRBV18,TRBJ1-2,CASSPPLADGYTF
TRBV5-6,TRBJ1-1,CASSFSPNTEAFF
TRBV5-8,TRBJ2-7,CASSFRDRDEQYF
TRBV5-6,TRBJ2-1,CASRTGTYNEQFF
TRBV4-1,TRBJ1-2,CASSQEHGTNYGYTF
TRBV29-1,TRBJ2-1,CSGTSAWDEQFF
TRBV6-1,TRBJ2-7,CASSLQTGSPYEQYF
TRBV4-1,TRBJ2-7,CASSQEWAGGASYEQYF
TRBV30,TRBJ1-2,CAWRWGEANYGYTF
TRBV27,TRBJ2-7,CASGAGTGGYEQYF
TRBV6-5,TRBJ2-3,CASSSGGGQDTQYF
TRBV28,TRBJ2-7,CASSLETGVEEQYF
TRBV5-1,TRBJ2-2,CASSFWTGGRELFF
TRBV5-5,TRBJ1-1,CASRLGGGNTEAFF
TRBV10-3,TRBJ1-5,CAISESGGYSNQPQHF